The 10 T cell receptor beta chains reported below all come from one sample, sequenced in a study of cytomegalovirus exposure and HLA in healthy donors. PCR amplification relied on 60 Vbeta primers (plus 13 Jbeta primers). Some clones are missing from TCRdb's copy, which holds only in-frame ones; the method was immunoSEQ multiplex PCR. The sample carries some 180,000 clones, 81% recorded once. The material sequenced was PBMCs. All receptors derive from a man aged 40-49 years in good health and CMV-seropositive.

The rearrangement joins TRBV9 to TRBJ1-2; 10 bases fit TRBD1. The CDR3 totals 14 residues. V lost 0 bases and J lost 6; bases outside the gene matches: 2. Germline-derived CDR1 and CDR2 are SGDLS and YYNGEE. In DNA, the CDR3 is TGTGCCAGCAGCGTAGGGACAGGGGGGGATGGCTACACCTTC. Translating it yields CASSVGTGGDGYTF.

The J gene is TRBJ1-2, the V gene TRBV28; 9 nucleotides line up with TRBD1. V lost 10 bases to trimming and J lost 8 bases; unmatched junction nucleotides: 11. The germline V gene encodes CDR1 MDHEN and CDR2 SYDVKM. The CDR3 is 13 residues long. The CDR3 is CATNLQGAIGYTF. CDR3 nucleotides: TGTGCCACAAACCTACAGGGGGCAATCGGCTACACCTTC.

The CDR3 nucleotides read TGCGCCAGCAGCTTGTTGGGACAGGGCTACGAGCAGTACTTC. It specifies CASSLLGQGYEQYF. The genes are TRBV5-1 and TRBJ2-7, with TRBD1 identical over 9 bases. Germline values: CDR1 SGHRS, CDR2 YFSETQ. With 1 base clipped from V and 3 bases from J, the junction kept 2 bases outside the gene matches. The CDR3 is 14 amino acids.

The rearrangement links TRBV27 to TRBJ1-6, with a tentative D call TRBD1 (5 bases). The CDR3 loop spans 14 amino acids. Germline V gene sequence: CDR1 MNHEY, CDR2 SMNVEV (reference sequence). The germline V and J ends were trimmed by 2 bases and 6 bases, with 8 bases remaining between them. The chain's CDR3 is CASSLDSFNSPLHF. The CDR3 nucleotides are TGTGCCAGCAGTTTAGACAGCTTTAATTCACCCCTCCACTTT.

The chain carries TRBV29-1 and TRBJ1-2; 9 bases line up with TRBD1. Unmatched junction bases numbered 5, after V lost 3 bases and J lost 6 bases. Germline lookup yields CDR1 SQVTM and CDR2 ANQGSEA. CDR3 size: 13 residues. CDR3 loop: CSVDGGTGNGYTF. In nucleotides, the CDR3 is TGCAGCGTTGATGGCGGGACAGGGAATGGCTACACCTTC. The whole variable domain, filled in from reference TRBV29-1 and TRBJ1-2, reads SAVISQKPSRDICQRGTSLTIQCQVDSQVTMMFWYRQQPGQSLTLIATANQGSEATYESGFVIDKFPISRPNLTFSTLTVSNMSPEDSSIYLCSVDGGTGNGYTFGSGTRLTVV.

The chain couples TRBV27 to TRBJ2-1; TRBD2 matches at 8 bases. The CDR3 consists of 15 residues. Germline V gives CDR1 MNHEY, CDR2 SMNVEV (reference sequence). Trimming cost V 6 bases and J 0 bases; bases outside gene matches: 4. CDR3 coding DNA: TGTGCCAGCAGAGCCGGGACTAGCTCCTACAATGAGCAGTTCTTC. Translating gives CASRAGTSSYNEQFF.

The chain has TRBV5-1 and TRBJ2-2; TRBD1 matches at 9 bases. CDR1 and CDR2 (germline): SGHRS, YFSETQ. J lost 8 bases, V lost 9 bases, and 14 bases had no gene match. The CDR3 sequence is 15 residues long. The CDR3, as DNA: TGCGCCACCACTCCGGGACAGGGATCGTATGGGGAGCTGTTTTTT. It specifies CATTPGQGSYGELFF.

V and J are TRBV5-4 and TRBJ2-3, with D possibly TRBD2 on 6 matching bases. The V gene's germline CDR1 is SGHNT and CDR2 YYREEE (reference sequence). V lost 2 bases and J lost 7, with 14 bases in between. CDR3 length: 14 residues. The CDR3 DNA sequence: TGTGCCAGCAGCTTCGCCGGGACTTCCCATACGCAGTATTTT. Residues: CASSFAGTSHTQYF.

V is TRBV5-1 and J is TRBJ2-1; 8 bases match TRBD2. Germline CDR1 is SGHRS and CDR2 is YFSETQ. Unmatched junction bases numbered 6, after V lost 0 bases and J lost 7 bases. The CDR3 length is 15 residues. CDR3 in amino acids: CASSLAAGVSNEQFF. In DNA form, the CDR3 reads TGCGCCAGCAGCTTGGCAGCGGGAGTGAGTAATGAGCAGTTCTTC.

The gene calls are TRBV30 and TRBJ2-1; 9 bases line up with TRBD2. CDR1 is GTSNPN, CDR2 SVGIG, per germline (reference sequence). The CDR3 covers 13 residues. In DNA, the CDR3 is TGTGCTTGCCTAGCGGGAAATCTACATGAGCAGTTCTTC. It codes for CACLAGNLHEQFF.